The source of this T cell receptor beta chain is a study of T cell repertoires in aging, cancer and after chemotherapy. A mixed TRB-A/B primer pool amplified rearranged TRB by multiplex touch-down PCR. In TCRdb, the multiplex PCR reads were re-called with MiXCR into one record per CDR3 protein. The sample has 13,000 or so distinct CDR3 sequences; around 23% are singletons. Peripheral blood genomic DNA, not sorted cells or RNA, was the template. Findings of the study overall: The repertoire data cannot show anything about immunological memory following chemotherapy. Healthy donors lost TCR diversity with age mainly through richness, cancer patients through richness and evenness.

This clonotype appeared a single time. No antigen is known for it. CDR3 length: 17 residues. V was clipped by 1 base and J by 2 bases, with 17 bases between them. The germline V gene encodes CDR1 LGHNT and CDR2 FRNRAP. Sequenced sample: blood. This TCR came from a human donor in good health. This sequence joins TRBV12-5 and TRBJ1-1, with TRBD1 as a possible D gene (5 bases). Written as DNA, the CDR3 is TGTGCTAGTGGTTTGGGGTTCAAGGACAATGTTAACACTGAAGCTTTCTTT. The encoded protein is CASGLGFKDNVNTEAFF.